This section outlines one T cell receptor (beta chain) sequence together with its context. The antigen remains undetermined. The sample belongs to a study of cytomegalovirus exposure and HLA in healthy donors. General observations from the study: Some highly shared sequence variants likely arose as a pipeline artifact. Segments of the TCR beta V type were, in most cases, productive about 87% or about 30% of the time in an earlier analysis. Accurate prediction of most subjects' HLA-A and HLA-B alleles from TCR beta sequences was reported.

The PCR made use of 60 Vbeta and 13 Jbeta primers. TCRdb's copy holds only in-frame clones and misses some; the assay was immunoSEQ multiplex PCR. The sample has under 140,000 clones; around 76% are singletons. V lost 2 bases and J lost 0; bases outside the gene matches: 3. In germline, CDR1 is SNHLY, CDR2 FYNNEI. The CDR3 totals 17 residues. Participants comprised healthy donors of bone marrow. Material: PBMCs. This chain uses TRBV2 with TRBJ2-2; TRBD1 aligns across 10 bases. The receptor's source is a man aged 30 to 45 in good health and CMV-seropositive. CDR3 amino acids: CASSEPGQGPNTGELFF. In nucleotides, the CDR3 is TGTGCCAGCAGTGAACCGGGACAGGGGCCGAACACCGGGGAGCTGTTTTTT.